The clone carrying this T cell receptor beta chain came up a few times. TCRdb re-derived calls from the 5' RACE reads in MiXCR, one entry per CDR3 protein. The table lists roughly 50,000 distinct CDR3 sequences, more than 15% of them singletons. Purified naive CD4+ T cells were depleted of CD25+ Tregs. From germline, CDR1 is SGHTA and CDR2 FQGNSA. J was trimmed by 12 bases and V by 1 base; bases with no gene match: 7. CDR3 length: 14 amino acids. The sample comprised naive CD4+ T cells sorted from blood. The subset was: naive CD4+ T cells, CD4+CD45RA+CD25-. The chain combines TRBV7-2 with TRBJ2-1, with TRBD2 matching over 9 bases. This receptor was taken from a female donor with breast cancer. CDR3: CASSLGGLAGRQFF. DNA for the CDR3: TGTGCCAGCAGCTTAGGTGGGCTAGCGGGAAGGCAGTTCTTC.